Each of the 22 T cell receptor beta chains below was sequenced from the same sample in a study of neoadjuvant nivolumab and ipilimumab in lung cancer. Data came from immunoSEQ multiplex PCR; TCRdb stores just in-frame clones and leaves some out. The table records tens of thousands of clones, approximately 82% of them present only once. This material consisted of peripheral blood, taken before neoadjuvant nivolumab, alone or with ipilimumab. These receptors all stem from an adult with non-small cell lung cancer.

The chain couples TRBV7-9 to TRBJ1-5; weak D call: TRBD1 (6 bases). This CDR3 contains 14 residues. Trimming took off 3 bases at V and 6 bases at J, with 12 bases between the two ends. Germline values: CDR1 SEHNR, CDR2 FQNEAQ (reference sequence). In DNA, the CDR3 is TGTGCCAGCAGCTTTGGGGGGCCGGGTCAGCCCCAGCATTTT. Encoded protein: CASSFGGPGQPQHF.

This clone was recorded only once. CDR3 DNA sequence: TGTGCCAGCAGTGAATGGACTAGCGGGGTAGAGCAGTTCTTC. Translating it yields CASSEWTSGVEQFF. The chain couples TRBV6-1 to TRBJ2-1; TRBD2 matches at 12 bases. There are 14 residues in the CDR3. Germline lookup yields CDR1 MNHNS and CDR2 SASEGT. Unmatched junction bases numbered 3, after V lost 2 bases and J lost 10 bases.

The rearrangement joins TRBV11-2 to TRBJ2-7; weak D call: TRBD2 (5 bases). CDR1 is SGHAT and CDR2 is FQNNGV in the germline V gene. V lost 0 bases and J 3 bases, leaving 15 bases between the germline ends. This CDR3 is 16 amino acids long. The DNA of the CDR3 is TGTGCCAGCAGCTTAGACGAGGAGGTACTATACTACGAGCAGTACTTC. This gives the protein CASSLDEEVLYYEQYF.

The V gene is TRBV5-4, the J gene TRBJ2-2; 7 bases match TRBD1. V was pared by 2 bases and J by 6 bases, with 4 bases of the junction left unmatched. The length of the CDR3 is 14 residues. Germline V gene sequence: CDR1 SGHNT, CDR2 YYREEE (reference sequence). CDR3: CASSLQGSAGELFF. The CDR3 DNA sequence: TGTGCCAGCAGCTTACAGGGGTCGGCCGGGGAGCTGTTTTTT. The full variable domain, completed using reference TRBV5-4 and TRBJ2-2, is ETGVTQSPTHLIKTRGQQVTLRCSSQSGHNTVSWYQQALGQGPQFIFQYYREEENGRGNFPPRFSGLQFPNYSSELNVNALELDDSALYLCASSLQGSAGELFFGEGSRLTVL.

The chain is built from TRBV7-6 and TRBJ2-3; no clear D. There are 13 residues in the CDR3. CDR1 is SGHVS, CDR2 FNYEAQ, per germline. The V end lost 3 bases, the J end lost 2 bases, and 6 bases lay between the germline ends. Written as DNA, the CDR3 is TGTGCCAGCAGCTTTGAGCTCACAGATACGCAGTATTTT. This sequence encodes CASSFELTDTQYF.

Written as DNA, the CDR3 is TGTGCCAGCAGCGTTGGGACGGCAAGGAACATTCAGTACTTC. This encodes CASSVGTARNIQYF. The gene calls are TRBV9 and TRBJ2-4; D is possibly TRBD1 or TRBD2 (5 bases each). Germline loops: CDR1 SGDLS, CDR2 YYNGEE. This CDR3 is 14 amino acids long. V was trimmed by 2 bases and J by 7 bases, leaving 13 bases between them.

This chain links TRBV7-6 with TRBJ2-1, with 9 positions matching TRBD2. The CDR3 sequence is 13 residues long. V shed 2 bases and J 13 bases; nucleotides not matched to a gene: 6. Germline V gene data show CDR1 as SGHVS and CDR2 as FNYEAQ. Written as DNA, the CDR3 is TGTGCCAGCAGCTTAAATAGCGGGAGTCCTCAGTTCTTC. It translates to CASSLNSGSPQFF.

The V and J genes are TRBV14 and TRBJ2-7; the match to TRBD2 covers 14 bases. V gave up 2 bases and J gave up 3 bases; unmatched junction bases: 9. CDR3 length equals 18 residues. Germline V lookup: CDR1 SGHDN, CDR2 FVKESK. This CDR3 is CASSQLGLAGDWSYEQYF. The CDR3 region has the DNA TGTGCCAGCAGCCAACTGGGACTAGCGGGAGATTGGAGCTACGAGCAGTACTTC.

The chain employs TRBV9 and TRBJ2-1, with 11 bases identical to TRBD2. The CDR3 loop spans 16 amino acids. V lost 4 bases to trimming and J lost 10 bases; unmatched junction nucleotides: 13. CDR1 SGDLS and CDR2 YYNGEE come from the germline V gene. CDR3 sequence reads: CASSTGLAGGHREQFF. The CDR3 nucleotides are TGTGCCAGCAGCACGGGGCTAGCGGGAGGACATCGGGAGCAGTTCTTC.

This clone was counted between two and nine times. The J gene is TRBJ2-3, the V gene TRBV19; D gene ambiguous. CDR3 size: 12 residues. CDR1 is LNHDA, CDR2 SQIVND, per germline (reference sequence). Trimming took off 3 bases at V and 6 bases at J, with 7 bases between the two ends. CDR3 sequence: CASSISADTQYF. The CDR3 DNA is TGTGCCAGTAGTATTTCGGCGGATACGCAGTATTTT.

This chain joins TRBV6-5 and TRBJ2-3, with D perhaps TRBD1 (6 bases). Looked up from germline, CDR1 is MNHEY and CDR2 is SVGAGI. There are 15 residues in the CDR3. V lost 2 bases to trimming and J lost 2 bases, with 11 bases between them. The CDR3 nucleotides are TGTGCCAGCAGTTACGGGACACTAATCACAGATACGCAGTATTTT. Translated, it gives CASSYGTLITDTQYF.

This clone was seen just once. This chain uses TRBV13 with TRBJ2-1; TRBD2 is a possible D gene (6 bases). The CDR3 length is 12 residues. The germline V and J ends were trimmed by 2 bases and 10 bases, with 9 bases remaining between them. Per germline, CDR1 PRHDT and CDR2 FYEKMQ (reference sequence). Here the CDR3 DNA reads TGTGCCAGCAGCTTAAGGGAGGAGGAGCAGTTCTTC. Translation: CASSLREEEQFF.

The rearrangement uses TRBV7-9 and TRBJ2-7, with D perhaps TRBD2 (5 bases). V was cut by 4 bases and J by 4 bases, with 8 bases left in between. CDR1 and CDR2 from the germline V gene are SEHNR and FQNEAQ (reference sequence). The length of the CDR3 is 12 residues. DNA of the CDR3: TGTGCCAGCAGCTCGAGCGGTTACGAGCAGTACTTC. This encodes CASSSSGYEQYF.

This rearrangement joins TRBV5-4 to TRBJ2-5; TRBD2 might be the D (5 bases). This CDR3 contains 13 residues. Germline V gives CDR1 SGHNT, CDR2 YYREEE (reference sequence). Between the trimmed V and J ends, which lost 3 bases and 5 bases, there was a span of 11 bases. In DNA form, the CDR3 reads TGTGCCAGCAGCTCGACTACGATGGAGACCCAGTACTTC. Protein: CASSSTTMETQYF. The full variable domain, rest sourced from reference TRBV5-4 and TRBJ2-5, is ETGVTQSPTHLIKTRGQQVTLRCSSQSGHNTVSWYQQALGQGPQFIFQYYREEENGRGNFPPRFSGLQFPNYSSELNVNALELDDSALYLCASSSTTMETQYFGPGTRLLVL.

This clone was detected a few times. CDR3 coding DNA: TGTGCCAGCAGCGCCGACATCATGAACACTGAAGCTTTCTTT. Encoded protein: CASSADIMNTEAFF. This chain connects TRBV9 to TRBJ1-1; no reliable D call. Trimming took off 3 bases at V and 0 bases at J, with 9 bases between the two ends. The CDR3 extends over 14 amino acids. The germline V gene encodes CDR1 SGDLS and CDR2 YYNGEE. Full variable domain (remainder filled in from reference TRBV9 and TRBJ1-1): DSGVTQTPKHLITATGQRVTLRCSPRSGDLSVYWYQQSLDQGLQFLIQYYNGEERAKGNILERFSAQQFPDLHSELNLSSLELGDSALYFCASSADIMNTEAFFGQGTRLTVV.

The CDR3 nucleotides read TGTGCCTGGAGCGCGGACAGGGCGGATCAGCCCCAGCATTTT. The encoded protein is CAWSADRADQPQHF. The V and J genes are TRBV30 and TRBJ1-5; 8 nucleotides line up with TRBD1. Germline loops: CDR1 GTSNPN, CDR2 SVGIG (reference sequence). V trimming: 3 bases; J trimming: 5 bases; junction bases outside the gene matches: 6. This CDR3 has 14 residues.

V is TRBV6-6 and J is TRBJ2-1; 7 bases agree with TRBD2. The CDR3 consists of 15 residues. The germline V gene encodes CDR1 MNHNY and CDR2 SVGAGI (reference sequence). V lost 2 bases, J lost 2 bases, and 3 bases stayed unmatched. The CDR3, as DNA: TGTGCCAGCAGTTACGCAAGCGGGGCCTACAATGAGCAGTTCTTC. Translation: CASSYASGAYNEQFF.

The gene calls are TRBV27 and TRBJ1-5; D ambiguous. V was pared by 5 bases and J by 0 bases, with 2 bases between. This CDR3 is 12 amino acids long. Germline CDR1 and CDR2: MNHEY and SMNVEV (reference sequence). The CDR3 DNA follows: TGTGCCAGCAGTAATAGCAATCAGCCCCAGCATTTT. As protein: CASSNSNQPQHF.

The chain carries TRBV5-1 and TRBJ2-1; 9 bases fit TRBD2. There are 15 residues in the CDR3. Germline V gene lookup returns CDR1 SGHRS and CDR2 YFSETQ. V dropped 3 bases and J dropped 5; count of bases not matched to a gene: 6. In nucleotides, the CDR3 is TGCGCCAGCAGCTCGTTAGCGGGAGACAACAATGAGCAGTTCTTC. Translating gives CASSSLAGDNNEQFF.

This chain uses TRBV5-1 with TRBJ1-5; 8 bases line up with TRBD1. Trimming took 0 bases from V and 6 from J; bases not matched to a gene: 2. This CDR3 spans 14 amino acids. Germline loops: CDR1 SGHRS, CDR2 YFSETQ. The CDR3 loop is CASSLGQGTQPQHF. In nucleotides, the CDR3 is TGCGCCAGCAGCTTGGGACAGGGGACTCAGCCCCAGCATTTT.

V gene TRBV18 combines with J gene TRBJ1-1; TRBD1 aligns across 8 bases. V gave up 2 bases and J gave up 2 bases; unmatched junction bases: 13. Germline V gene sequence: CDR1 KGHSH, CDR2 LQKENI. The CDR3 extends over 18 amino acids. The CDR3 nucleotides read TGTGCCAGCTCACCAAGGGGATCACAGGGGGTCGGTAACACTGAAGCTTTCTTT. Translating gives CASSPRGSQGVGNTEAFF.

This chain uses TRBV13 with TRBJ2-7; 8 bases are shared with TRBD2. V lost 5 bases, J lost 6 bases, and 9 bases stayed unmatched. Germline V gives CDR1 PRHDT, CDR2 FYEKMQ (reference sequence). CDR3 length equals 14 residues. DNA of the CDR3: TGTGCCAGCAGCCTTGGGACTAGGGGTGGCGAGCAGTACTTC. Its protein product is CASSLGTRGGEQYF.